The clone carrying this T cell receptor beta chain was detected ten times or more. Amplified regions were TCR beta CDR3 sequences from RNA transcripts. TCR CDR3 regions were first amplified by RT-PCR with HTBI primers. TCRdb itself ran the multiplex PCR reads through MiXCR, one entry per CDR3 protein. The sample comprises roughly 500,000 distinct CDR3 sequences, 15% to 20% of which are singletons, and roughly 29% rests with the top ten. With 2 bases clipped from V and 4 bases from J, the junction kept 13 bases outside the gene matches. Germline CDR1 and CDR2: PRHDT and FYEKMQ (reference sequence). The CDR3 runs 18 residues. This specimen belongs to a study of T cells in Graves' hyperthyroidism and ophthalmopathy.

The J gene is TRBJ1-4, the V gene TRBV13; TRBD1 matches at 7 bases. The clonotype comes from a woman in her thirties with Graves' ophthalmopathy. Sequencing was performed on blood. The CDR3 DNA is TGTGCCAGCAGCTTAACGGCCCAAGGGACAGTCGATAATGAAAAACTGTTTTTT. It translates to CASSLTAQGTVDNEKLFF.